This T cell receptor beta chain appears in the sequencing data of a study of blood T cell repertoires in COVID-19. Background on the study: PBMCs, B-cell-depleted T cells, or T cells provided the cDNA or gDNA that made up the material.

Original analysis: Using reference gene primer amplification, nucleated cell counts were estimated. Clones were read by immunoSEQ multiplex PCR, and TCRdb kept only the in-frame ones, dropping some. That table gives V, J and clone size, and the DNA gave D and trimming. The data show a few hundred thousand clones, approximately 88% seen once. The germline V gene has CDR1 SGHAT and CDR2 FQNNGV. The CDR3 loop spans 14 amino acids. V was cut by 0 bases and J by 1 base, with 5 bases left in between. The Seattle patients joined while their infection was active and were tracked longitudinally afterward. V usage is TRBV11-2 and J usage is TRBJ2-3; no definite D call. The source is a woman aged 45-59 years with COVID-19, enrolled during active disease. Sequenced input: peripheral blood. The CDR3 region has the DNA TGTGCCAGCAGCTTAGATCGCGGCACAGATACGCAGTATTTT. Translation gives CASSLDRGTDTQYF. Drawing the rest from reference TRBV11-2 and TRBJ2-3, the complete variable domain is EAGVAQSPRYKIIEKRQSVAFWCNPISGHATLYWYQQILGQGPKLLIQFQNNGVVDDSQLPKDRFSAERLKGVDSTLKIQPAKLEDSAVYLCASSLDRGTDTQYFGPGTRLTVL.